One and the same sample provided the 7 T cell receptor beta chains below, sequenced in a study of T cells in Graves' hyperthyroidism and ophthalmopathy. Regions amplified from RNA transcripts were the TCR beta CDR3 regions. During a first-round RT-PCR of the TCR CDR3, the HTBI primer set was used. TCRdb itself ran the multiplex PCR reads through MiXCR, one entry per CDR3 protein. The table has 620,000 or so distinct CDR3 sequences, roughly 15% seen once. The material sequenced was blood. Receptors were obtained from a woman in her forties or fifties with Graves' ophthalmopathy.

This clonotype was counted at least ten times. CDR3 sequence (DNA): TGTGCCAGCAGCTTTGTTAGCGGAAACAATGAGCAGTTCTTC. Translated: CASSFVSGNNEQFF. The V gene is TRBV7-8, the J gene TRBJ2-1; tentatively, D is TRBD2 (6 bases). The CDR3 is 14 amino acids. Trimming removed 3 bases from V and 5 bases from J, with 11 bases in between. The germline CDR1 and CDR2 sequences are SGHVS and FQNEAQ.

This clonotype was detected a few times. The genes are TRBV28 and TRBJ2-7; D unresolved. CDR1 is MDHEN, CDR2 SYDVKM, per germline. CDR3 length equals 14 residues. V lost 1 base to trimming and J lost 3 bases, with 10 bases between them. The CDR3 nucleotides are TGTGCCAGCAGTTTATCCCCCCCTCACTACGAGCAGTACTTC. This gives the protein CASSLSPPHYEQYF. Full variable domain (outside the CDR3, taken from reference TRBV28 and TRBJ2-7): DVKVTQSSRYLVKRTGEKVFLECVQDMDHENMFWYRQDPGLGLRLIYFSYDVKMKEKGDIPEGYSVSREKKERFSLILESASTNQTSMYLCASSLSPPHYEQYFGPGTRLTVT.

This chain links TRBV7-9 with TRBJ2-1; D is perhaps TRBD1 (5 bases). The V gene's germline CDR1 is SEHNR and CDR2 FQNEAQ (reference sequence). The CDR3 consists of 15 residues. The V end was cut by 5 bases, the J end by 5 bases, with 16 bases between. The CDR3 coding sequence is TGTGCCAGCAGCAGAGATGGACACACCAACAATGAGCAGTTCTTC. Translated, it gives CASSRDGHTNNEQFF. Combining the CDR3 with reference TRBV7-9 and TRBJ2-1 gives the whole variable domain DTGVSQNPRHKITKRGQNVTFRCDPISEHNRLYWYRQTLGQGPEFLTYFQNEAQLEKSRLLSDRFSAERPKGSFSTLEIQRTEQGDSAMYLCASSRDGHTNNEQFFGPGTRLTVL.

There are many counts of this clonotype. The genes are TRBV7-2 and TRBJ2-1, with TRBD1 matching 7 bases. The CDR3 length is 16 residues. The junction had 7 bases not matched to a gene; V was cut back by 5 bases and J by 0 bases. In germline, CDR1 is SGHTA, CDR2 FQGNSA. CDR3 residues: CASSRTQGVSYNEQFF. In nucleotides, the CDR3 is TGTGCCAGCAGCCGAACCCAGGGGGTCTCCTACAATGAGCAGTTCTTC.

This clonotype was detected a few times. The V and J genes are TRBV19 and TRBJ2-5, with TRBD1 matching 8 bases. Germline loops: CDR1 LNHDA, CDR2 SQIVND (reference sequence). The ends lost 5 bases at V and 3 bases at J; junction bases unmatched: 8. The CDR3 loop spans 15 amino acids. CDR3 nucleotides: TGTGCCAGTAGTCGAGACAGGGGTTTAGAAGAGACCCAGTACTTC. Protein: CASSRDRGLEETQYF.

This clonotype was recorded many times. The V gene is TRBV11-1, the J gene TRBJ2-7; D is uncertain. Germline V gives CDR1 SGHAT, CDR2 FQDESV (reference sequence). With 1 base removed from V and 6 bases from J, the gap between germline ends came to 10 bases. This CDR3 comprises 13 residues. In DNA form, the CDR3 reads TGTGCCAGCAGCTTAGGATCCGTGGGCGAGCAGTACTTC. Residues: CASSLGSVGEQYF.

A few counts support this clonotype. Being one base from a much bigger clone, this may be a read error. The V gene is TRBV27, the J gene TRBJ2-5, with D perhaps TRBD2 (6 bases). V was clipped by 6 bases and J by 0 bases, with 20 bases between them. From germline, CDR1 is MNHEY and CDR2 SMNVEV (reference sequence). There are 17 residues in the CDR3. The DNA of the CDR3 is TGTGCCAGCAGAGCGACTGGCGGGGCCAATCACCAAGAGACCCAGTACTTC. This gives the protein CASRATGGANHQETQYF.